The present TCR beta chain was sequenced within a study of blood T cells in healthy people across ages. Germline V gives CDR1 DFQATT, CDR2 SNEGSKA (reference sequence). V was trimmed by 4 bases and J by 4 bases, leaving 11 bases between them. The CDR3 loop spans 13 amino acids. A J-beta primer mix and a sample-barcoded 5' primer were used in a second PCR of about 7 to 12 cycles. Tags on each cDNA molecule came from a template-switch adaptor with 12 random nucleotides. TCRdb recomputed calls from the 5' RACE reads with MiXCR, one row per CDR3 protein. Among 650,000 to 800,000 distinct CDR3 sequences listed, around 43% were seen once.

The chain has TRBV20-1 and TRBJ1-5; D not resolved. This receptor was taken from a man in his 60s in good health. Material for sequencing was blood. CDR3 in DNA: TGCAGTGCTAAGGATACGGTGAATCAGCCCCAGCATTTT. Translated, it gives CSAKDTVNQPQHF.